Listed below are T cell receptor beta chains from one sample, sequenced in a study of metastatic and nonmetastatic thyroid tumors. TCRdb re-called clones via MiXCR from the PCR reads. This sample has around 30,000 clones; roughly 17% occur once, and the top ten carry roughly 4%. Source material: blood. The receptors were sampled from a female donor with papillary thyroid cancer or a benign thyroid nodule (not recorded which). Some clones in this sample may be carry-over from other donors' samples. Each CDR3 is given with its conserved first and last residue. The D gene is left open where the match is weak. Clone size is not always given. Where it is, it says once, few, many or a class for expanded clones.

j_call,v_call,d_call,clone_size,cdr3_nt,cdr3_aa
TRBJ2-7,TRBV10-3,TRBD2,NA,TGTGCCATCAGTGAGTCGGCTAGCGGGGGGGTCAGCTCCTACGAGCAGTACTTC,CAISESASGGVSSYEQYF
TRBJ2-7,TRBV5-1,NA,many,TGCGCCAGCAGCCCCTTTGATGGGGCGGTCGACGAGCAGTACTTC,CASSPFDGAVDEQYF
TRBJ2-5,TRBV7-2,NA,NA,TGTGCCAGCAGCTTTAGTAGGGGGGGCCTTGGGGAGACCCAGTACTTC,CASSFSRGGLGETQYF
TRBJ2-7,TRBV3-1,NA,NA,TGTGCCAGCAGCCAAGGGAGACGGTCAGGGGCCTACGAGCAGTACTTC,CASSQGRRSGAYEQYF
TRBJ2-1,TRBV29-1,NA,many,TGCAGCGTTGAAGTCCGGGGGTCGCTCTACAATGAGCAGTTCTTC,CSVEVRGSLYNEQFF
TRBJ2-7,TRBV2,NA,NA,TGTGCCAGCAAAACTAGCAGTCTCAACTACGAGCAGTACTTC,CASKTSSLNYEQYF
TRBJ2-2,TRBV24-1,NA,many,TGTGCCACCAGTGACCGACGGGGAACCGGGTCCGGGGAGCTGTTTTTT,CATSDRRGTGSGELFF
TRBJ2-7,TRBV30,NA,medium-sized,TGTGCCTGGAGTGGAGCGTGGGAGCAGTACTTC,CAWSGAWEQYF
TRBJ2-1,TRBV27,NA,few,TGTGCCAGCAGTTCTGACAGAAGGTACCTATCCTCCTACAATGGGCAGTTCTTC,CASSSDRRYLSSYNGQFF
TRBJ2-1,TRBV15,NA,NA,TGTGCCACCATTAGAGATCTCGAAACAGGGAGGAATGAGCAGTTCTTC,CATIRDLETGRNEQFF
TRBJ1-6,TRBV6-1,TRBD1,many,TGTGCCAGCAGTCCCGGACAGGGGGTCTCACCCCTCCACTTT,CASSPGQGVSPLHF
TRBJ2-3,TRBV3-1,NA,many,TGTGCCAGCAGCCAAGGCGGGCGCCCCCCTAGCACAGATACGCAGTATTTT,CASSQGGRPPSTDTQYF
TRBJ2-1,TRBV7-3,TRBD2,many,TGTGCCAGCAGCTCTCGGACTAGCGGGTCCAACAATGAGCAGTTCTTC,CASSSRTSGSNNEQFF
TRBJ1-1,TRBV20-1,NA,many,TGCAGTGCTCCAGTCGTCGGGGGGGCAAGGGGCGCTGAAGCTTTCTTT,CSAPVVGGARGAEAFF
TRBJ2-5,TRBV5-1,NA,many,TGCGCCAGCAGCCCCACCATCCGGGGAGGGACCCAGTACTTC,CASSPTIRGGTQYF